This TCR beta chain was captured by sequencing in a study of cytomegalovirus exposure and HLA in healthy donors. Whole-study findings and limits: It was shown in a later analysis that HLA-associated TCR beta chains were more clonally expanded than other, equally common chains. A few chains tied to CMV proved CMV antigen-specific in vitro. Highest at DRB1 and lowest at HLA-C, TCR association rates differed among HLA loci in a later analysis.

Turning to this clone: Its antigen is still unknown.

The primer mix had 60 Vbeta and 13 Jbeta primers. The protocol was immunoSEQ multiplex PCR, while the TCRdb copy is restricted to in-frame clones and leaves out a portion. The repertoire holds 120,000 to 150,000 clones, with roughly 74% as singletons. Germline V CDR1 and CDR2: SEHNR, FQNEAQ (reference sequence). This CDR3 is 13 amino acids long. Trimming took off 7 bases at V and 0 bases at J, with 10 bases between the two ends. Sequencing was performed on PBMCs. The genes are TRBV7-9 and TRBJ2-7; tentative D call: TRBD1 (6 bases). The receptor was isolated from a middle-aged man in good health and CMV-seronegative. This chain's CDR3 is CASTPRGSYEQYF. CDR3 nucleotide sequence: TGTGCCAGCACCCCCAGGGGCTCCTACGAGCAGTACTTC. Full variable domain (remainder filled in from reference TRBV7-9 and TRBJ2-7): DTGVSQNPRHKITKRGQNVTFRCDPISEHNRLYWYRQTLGQGPEFLTYFQNEAQLEKSRLLSDRFSAERPKGSFSTLEIQRTEQGDSAMYLCASTPRGSYEQYFGPGTRLTVT.